Sequencing of this T cell receptor (beta chain) was carried out in a study of T cells in localized non-small cell lung cancer. The study, taken as a whole, reports: Of the tissues analyzed, uninvolved adjacent lung showed maximal T cell clonality, greater than tumor.

Comments on this clone: Its antigen is unidentified.

Data came from immunoSEQ multiplex PCR; TCRdb stores just in-frame clones and leaves some out. The profile covers tens of thousands of clones, with about 90% appearing a single time and around 4% taken by the ten largest. The receptor comes from a woman aged 35-75 years with stage I lung adenocarcinoma. The sequencing here drew on peripheral blood, taken before any cancer treatment.

CDR3 in DNA: TGTGCCTGGAGTACAGGGGTAACGGAAAAACTGTTTTTT. Encoded protein: CAWSTGVTEKLFF. The chain recombines TRBV30 with TRBJ1-4; TRBD1 aligns across 7 bases. The trim removed 2 bases at V and 8 bases at J, leaving 5 bases unmatched. The CDR3 has 13 amino acids. Germline V lookup: CDR1 GTSNPN, CDR2 SVGIG (reference sequence).